Listed here are 25 T cell receptor beta chains from one sample, sequenced in a study of yellow fever vaccine responses in identical twins. A single record per CDR3 protein comes from TCRdb applying MiXCR to the RT-PCR reads. Of approximately 33,000 distinct CDR3 sequences in the sample, approximately 54% were seen once. The source was T cells from blood (PBMCs), unsorted or a sorted subset (not recorded which), collected before or after yellow fever vaccination (not recorded which). The receptors derive from a woman under 30 who received the yellow fever vaccine.

In its sample, this clonotype was seen a few times. The chain recombines TRBV18 with TRBJ2-7, with TRBD2 as a possible D gene (5 bases). This CDR3 region has 15 residues. The germline gives CDR1 KGHSH, CDR2 LQKENI. V was trimmed by 6 bases and J by 6 bases, leaving 21 bases between them. In nucleotides, the CDR3 is TGTGCCAGCTCGCCCGGGGTCTCATTCTCTCGCGAGCAGTACTTC. Its protein product is CASSPGVSFSREQYF.

This clonotype has more than one count but fewer than ten. This chain connects TRBV11-2 to TRBJ1-4, with D unresolved. The CDR3 runs 16 residues. V lost 1 base, J lost 0 bases, and 9 bases lay in between. From germline, CDR1 is SGHAT and CDR2 FQNNGV. The CDR3 coding sequence is TGTGCCAGCAGCTTAGTTGCGGGATCAACTAATGAAAAACTGTTTTTT. It yields the protein CASSLVAGSTNEKLFF.

This clonotype was recorded only once. One junction end does not reproduce the germline sequence, and a read error may be involved. This rearrangement joins TRBV29-1 to TRBJ2-7, with TRBD2 identical over 7 bases. CDR3 length: 13 residues. Per the germline V gene, CDR1 is SQVTM and CDR2 is ANQGSEA. The CDR3 loop is CSVEGFTSDEQYF. The CDR3 DNA follows: TGCAGCGTTGAAGGATTCACTAGCGACGAACAGTACTTC.

This clonotype showed up just a few times. The chain recombines TRBV10-3 with TRBJ1-5; 7 positions agree with TRBD1. Germline V gene data show CDR1 as ENHRY and CDR2 as SYGVKD. The CDR3 has 16 residues. V lost 0 bases, J lost 2 bases, and 4 bases stayed unmatched. The CDR3 protein is CAISESKGAGNQPQHF. In DNA, the CDR3 is TGTGCCATCAGTGAGTCGAAGGGGGCAGGCAATCAGCCCCAGCATTTT.

This chain connects TRBV15 to TRBJ1-3, with TRBD1 as a possible D gene (5 bases). V was cut by 0 bases and J by 2 bases, with 14 bases left in between. This CDR3 has 17 residues. Germline CDR1 reads LNHNV; CDR2 reads YYDKDF (reference sequence). CDR3 nucleotides: TGTGCCACCAGCAGAGATCAGGGACTCGGCACTGGAAACACCATATATTTT. It encodes CATSRDQGLGTGNTIYF.

This sequence joins TRBV10-3 and TRBJ2-5; 7 positions match TRBD1. The CDR3 covers 14 residues. Germline assignment: CDR1 ENHRY and CDR2 SYGVKD. The V segment lost 5 bases and the J segment 1 base; nucleotides outside the gene matches: 4. DNA for the CDR3: TGTGCCATCAGTCAGACAGGGACCCAAGAGACCCAGTACTTC. Amino acid sequence: CAISQTGTQETQYF.

The chain has TRBV2 and TRBJ2-1; 10 nucleotides agree with TRBD2. CDR1 SNHLY and CDR2 FYNNEI come from the germline V gene. The ends lost 6 bases at V and 5 bases at J; junction bases unmatched: 4. The CDR3 is 14 amino acids. This CDR3 is CASRGTSADNEQFF. The DNA for the CDR3 is TGTGCCAGCAGGGGGACTAGCGCGGACAATGAGCAGTTCTTC.

This chain connects TRBV20-1 to TRBJ1-5, with D perhaps matching TRBD1 (5 bases). Germline assignment: CDR1 DFQATT and CDR2 SNEGSKA (reference sequence). The CDR3 covers 13 residues. Between the trimmed V and J ends, which lost 6 bases and 1 base, there was a span of 10 bases. Written as DNA, the CDR3 is TGCAGTGCGGGAAGGGACAGCAATCAGCCCCAGCATTTT. It encodes CSAGRDSNQPQHF.

This clonotype was seen a few times. This chain links TRBV10-2 with TRBJ2-1, with unresolved D. The CDR3 covers 13 residues. CDR1 WSHSY and CDR2 SAAADI come from the germline V gene. V lost 4 bases to trimming and J lost 4 bases, with 8 bases between them. CDR3 residues: CASSVGKYNEQFF. CDR3 DNA: TGCGCCAGCAGTGTGGGGAAATACAATGAGCAGTTCTTC.

This chain uses TRBV11-2 with TRBJ2-1; D is undetermined. Deletions cut 1 base from V and 9 bases from J, with 4 bases between. The CDR3 length is 11 residues. Germline V CDR1 and CDR2: SGHAT, FQNNGV. The CDR3 loop is CASSLVLEQFF. Here the CDR3 DNA reads TGTGCCAGCAGCTTAGTTCTTGAGCAGTTCTTC.

This clonotype was seen a few times. The chain combines TRBV11-1 with TRBJ2-2, with 8 bases identical to TRBD2. The CDR3 covers 16 residues. Germline V CDR1 and CDR2: SGHAT, FQDESV (reference sequence). V was pared by 6 bases and J by 5 bases, with 11 bases of the junction left unmatched. DNA for the CDR3: TGTGCCAGCAGGGGCCCGTTGGTAGCGGGGACCGGGGAGCTGTTTTTT. Amino acid sequence: CASRGPLVAGTGELFF.

This clonotype came up a few times. The V call is TRBV20-1, the J call TRBJ2-3; the match to TRBD2 covers 7 bases. V shed 4 bases and J 6 bases; nucleotides not matched to a gene: 10. This CDR3 contains 14 residues. Looked up from germline, CDR1 is DFQATT and CDR2 is SNEGSKA (reference sequence). The CDR3 region is CSATQRGPWDTQYF. CDR3 in DNA: TGCAGTGCTACCCAGCGGGGACCATGGGATACGCAGTATTTT.

This chain uses TRBV18 with TRBJ2-1; 7 nucleotides align to TRBD2. CDR3 length: 14 residues. Trimming removed 3 bases from V and 9 bases from J; junction bases left unmatched: 8. Germline V gene lookup returns CDR1 KGHSH and CDR2 LQKENI. The CDR3 sequence: CASSPTGASGEQFF. The CDR3 DNA follows: TGTGCCAGCTCACCTACCGGGGCTAGCGGTGAGCAGTTCTTC.

V and J are TRBV7-3 and TRBJ2-1; 7 bases line up with TRBD2. This CDR3 has 17 amino acids. Germline V gene lookup returns CDR1 SGHTA and CDR2 FQGTGA. V trimming: 6 bases; J trimming: 0 bases; junction bases outside the gene matches: 11. CDR3 residues: CASSLLGGYLSYNEQFF. Here the CDR3 DNA reads TGTGCCAGCAGTTTACTCGGGGGGTACCTCTCCTACAATGAGCAGTTCTTC.

The chain has TRBV20-1 and TRBJ1-1, with D perhaps matching TRBD1 (6 bases). V shed 8 bases and J shed 7 bases, with 14 bases lying between them. The CDR3 extends over 11 amino acids. The V gene's germline CDR1 is DFQATT and CDR2 SNEGSKA (reference sequence). The CDR3 coding sequence is TGCAGTCCAACAGGGTTAGGTGAAGCTTTCTTT. Its translation: CSPTGLGEAFF.

The rearrangement joins TRBV2 to TRBJ2-1, with 7 bases lining up with TRBD2. This CDR3 is 13 amino acids long. In germline, CDR1 is SNHLY, CDR2 FYNNEI. V was pared by 1 base and J by 8 bases, with 2 bases of the junction left unmatched. Here the CDR3 DNA reads TGTGCCAGCAGTGAAGTGGGGGGGGATGAGCAGTTCTTC. Translated: CASSEVGGDEQFF.

The chain couples TRBV18 to TRBJ2-5; no reliable D call. CDR1 KGHSH and CDR2 LQKENI come from the germline V gene. The V end lost 3 bases, the J end lost 1 base, and 6 bases lay between the germline ends. The CDR3 has 13 residues. For the CDR3, the DNA is TGTGCCAGCTCACCGGTCTTCCAAGAGACCCAGTACTTC. This codes for CASSPVFQETQYF.

The gene calls are TRBV20-1 and TRBJ2-6, with D uncertain. CDR1 DFQATT and CDR2 SNEGSKA come from the germline V gene (reference sequence). Trimming took off 6 bases at V and 2 bases at J, with 11 bases between the two ends. This CDR3 contains 14 residues. The DNA for the CDR3 is TGCAGTGCCCCGTGGGCCCCTGGGGCCAACGTCCTGACTTTC. It specifies CSAPWAPGANVLTF.

The V and J genes are TRBV4-2 and TRBJ2-1; D not certain. V was shortened by 5 bases and J by 1 base, with 12 bases between the two germline ends. From germline, CDR1 is LGHNA and CDR2 YNFKEQ. This CDR3 region has 15 residues. The CDR3 reads CASSATGQSYNEQFF. As DNA, the CDR3 is TGTGCCAGCAGCGCAACTGGCCAGTCCTACAATGAGCAGTTCTTC.

This clonotype has a handful of counts. This chain joins TRBV5-4 and TRBJ2-1; D not certain. The length of the CDR3 is 17 residues. With 0 bases removed from V and 0 bases from J, the gap between germline ends came to 13 bases. Germline V gene data show CDR1 as SGHNT and CDR2 as YYREEE (reference sequence). DNA of the CDR3: TGTGCCAGCAGCTTGGCCTCGGTGCCTAGCTCCTACAATGAGCAGTTCTTC. Amino acids: CASSLASVPSSYNEQFF. The entire variable domain, with the rest obtained from reference TRBV5-4 and TRBJ2-1, is as follows: ETGVTQSPTHLIKTRGQQVTLRCSSQSGHNTVSWYQQALGQGPQFIFQYYREEENGRGNFPPRFSGLQFPNYSSELNVNALELDDSALYLCASSLASVPSSYNEQFFGPGTRLTVL.

This clonotype has more than one count but fewer than ten. The chain has TRBV11-1 and TRBJ2-3; no reliable D call. With 7 bases removed from V and 2 bases from J, the gap between germline ends came to 10 bases. Germline CDR1 is SGHAT and CDR2 is FQDESV (reference sequence). The CDR3 totals 13 residues. CDR3 nucleotide sequence: TGTGCCAGCACCTCAGGACCCACAGATACGCAGTATTTT. It encodes CASTSGPTDTQYF.

The chain has TRBV2 and TRBJ2-1; 11 bases are a match to TRBD2. The CDR3 totals 16 residues. Germline V gives CDR1 SNHLY, CDR2 FYNNEI. J was trimmed by 4 bases and V by 6 bases; bases with no gene match: 8. The CDR3 DNA reads TGTGCCAGCAGCACGCGCCTAGCGGGGGGATACAATGAGCAGTTCTTC. Amino acids: CASSTRLAGGYNEQFF.

The J gene is TRBJ2-1, the V gene TRBV9, with no clear D. V lost 7 bases, J lost 15 bases, and 11 bases lay in between. Germline CDR1 reads SGDLS; CDR2 reads YYNGEE. The length of the CDR3 is 9 residues. Here the CDR3 reads CASGNPLFF. For the CDR3, the DNA is TGTGCCAGCGGGAACCCGCTGTTCTTC.

CDR3 nucleotides: TGTGCCACCAGCGGGGGACAGGGGTATGAGCAGTTCTTC. Protein product: CATSGGQGYEQFF. V is TRBV15 and J is TRBJ2-1, with 10 nucleotides matching TRBD1. Germline V gene lookup returns CDR1 LNHNV and CDR2 YYDKDF (reference sequence). V lost 5 bases and J lost 8; bases outside the gene matches: 3. The CDR3 has 13 amino acids.

This chain links TRBV20-1 with TRBJ1-1; D call uncertain. The V end was cut by 1 base, the J end by 6 bases, with 3 bases between. The CDR3 spans 10 residues. In germline, CDR1 is DFQATT, CDR2 SNEGSKA (reference sequence). The DNA of the CDR3 is TGCAGTGCTAGAGTTTCTGAAGCTTTCTTT. This sequence encodes CSARVSEAFF.